This T cell receptor beta chain was observed in a study of patients and donors after allogeneic stem cell transplantation. TCRdb fed the RT-PCR reads into MiXCR, producing one record per CDR3 protein. The sample holds about 89,000 distinct CDR3 sequences, around 48% seen once. After removal of 2 bases from V and 3 bases from J, the junction contained 1 base not matched to a gene. Germline-derived CDR1 and CDR2 are SGDLS and YYNGEE. This CDR3 is built from 15 residues. The receptor was isolated from a human donor who was either an allogeneic HSCT recipient or a stem cell or donor lymphocyte infusion donor (not recorded which). It is not recorded whose cells these are; they may come from a transplant donor. The chain employs TRBV9 and TRBJ2-3; 12 positions match TRBD2. Sequenced sample: blood, either unsorted or a sorted T cell fraction (not recorded which). The CDR3 coding sequence is TGTGCCAGCAGCGTTGGGACTAGCGGGACAGATACGCAGTATTTT. Translating it yields CASSVGTSGTDTQYF. Full variable domain (missing parts from reference TRBV9 and TRBJ2-3): DSGVTQTPKHLITATGQRVTLRCSPRSGDLSVYWYQQSLDQGLQFLIQYYNGEERAKGNILERFSAQQFPDLHSELNLSSLELGDSALYFCASSVGTSGTDTQYFGPGTRLTVL.